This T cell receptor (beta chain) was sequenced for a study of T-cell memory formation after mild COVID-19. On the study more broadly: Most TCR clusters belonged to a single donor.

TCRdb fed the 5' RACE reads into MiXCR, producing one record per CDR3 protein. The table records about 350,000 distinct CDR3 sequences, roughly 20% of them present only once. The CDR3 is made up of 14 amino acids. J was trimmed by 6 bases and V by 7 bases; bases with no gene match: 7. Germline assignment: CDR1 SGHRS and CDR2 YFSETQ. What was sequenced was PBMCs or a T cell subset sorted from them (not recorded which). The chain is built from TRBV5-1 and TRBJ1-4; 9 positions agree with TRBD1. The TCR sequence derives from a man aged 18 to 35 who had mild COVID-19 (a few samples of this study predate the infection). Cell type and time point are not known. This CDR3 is CASGPGQGDEKLFF. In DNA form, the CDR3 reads TGCGCCAGCGGACCGGGACAGGGTGATGAAAAACTGTTTTTT.